This T cell receptor beta chain was recovered during a study of identical twins. General study points: Out-of-frame TCR alpha sharing in monozygotic twins exceeded recombination model predictions. Among beta out-of-frame sequences, excess sharing between twins appeared weaker.

This clonotype was observed a handful of times. What it binds is not known. V was pared by 3 bases and J by 6 bases, with 7 bases of the junction left unmatched. There are 15 residues in the CDR3. Germline CDR1 reads LGHDT; CDR2 reads YNNKEL (reference sequence). After template switching added a universal primer site, the resulting cDNA carried unique molecular identifiers. In TCRdb, the 5' RACE reads were re-called with MiXCR into one record per CDR3 protein. The sample yields approximately 490,000 distinct CDR3 sequences, more than 20% seen once. These data were also reused for a study on yellow fever vaccine responses in identical twins.

The J gene is TRBJ1-5, the V gene TRBV3-1; 8 bases agree with TRBD1. This clonotype originated in a young woman in good health. Sequencing was done on a sample of CD4+ T cells sorted from blood. The CDR3 here is CASSQTGVFGQPQHF. For the CDR3, the DNA is TGTGCCAGCAGCCAGACAGGGGTTTTTGGTCAGCCCCAGCATTTT. Complete variable domain (other parts from reference TRBV3-1 and TRBJ1-5): DTAVSQTPKYLVTQMGNDKSIKCEQNLGHDTMYWYKQDSKKFLKIMFSYNNKELIINETVPNRFSPKSPDKAHLNLHINSLELGDSAVYFCASSQTGVFGQPQHFGDGTRLSIL.